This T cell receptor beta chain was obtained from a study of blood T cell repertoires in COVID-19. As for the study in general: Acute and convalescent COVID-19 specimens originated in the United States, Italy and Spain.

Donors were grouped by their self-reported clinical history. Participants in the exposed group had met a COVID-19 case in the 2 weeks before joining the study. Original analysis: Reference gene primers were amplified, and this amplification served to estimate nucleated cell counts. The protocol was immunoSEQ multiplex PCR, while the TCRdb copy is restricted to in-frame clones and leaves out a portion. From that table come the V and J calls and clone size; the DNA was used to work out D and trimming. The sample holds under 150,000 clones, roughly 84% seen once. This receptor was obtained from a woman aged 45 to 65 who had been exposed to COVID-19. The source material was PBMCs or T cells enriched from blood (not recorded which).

DNA for the CDR3: TGTGCCAGCAGCTCACTAGCCCGAGCTGAAGCTTTCTTT. This codes for CASSSLARAEAFF. The V and J genes are TRBV7-2 and TRBJ1-1; D is undetermined. The CDR3 runs 13 residues. Between the trimmed V and J ends, which lost 4 bases and 6 bases, there was a span of 12 bases. CDR1 is SGHTA and CDR2 is FQGNSA in the germline V gene.